This T cell receptor (beta chain) was sequenced in a study of STAT3 mutations in large granular lymphocyte leukemia. Study-level points and caveats: In T-cell large granular lymphocyte leukemia, about half of patients showed multiple immunodominant subclonotypes.

As to this clone: Its antigen is unidentified.

CDR1 and CDR2 (germline): SGDLS, YYNGEE. V lost 3 bases and J lost 6, with 18 bases in between. The CDR3 has 16 amino acids. Repertoires were generated with immunoSEQ multiplex PCR, while TCRdb's copy carries only in-frame clones and drops some. The sample has roughly 29,000 clones, 60% to 85% seen once. The sequencing input was peripheral blood mononuclear cells. The TCR originated in a woman aged 45-65 years with T-cell large granular lymphocyte leukemia. Some clones in this sample may be carry-over from other donors' samples. The gene calls are TRBV9 and TRBJ2-2; D may correspond to TRBD1 or TRBD2 (5 bases each). The CDR3 region is CASSALSGTLAGELFF. The CDR3 coding sequence is TGTGCCAGCAGCGCGCTTTCCGGGACCCTGGCCGGGGAGCTGTTTTTT.